Listed below are T cell receptor beta chains from one sample, sequenced in a study of blood T cell repertoires in COVID-19. The table came from immunoSEQ multiplex PCR; TCRdb's copy has only in-frame clones and leaves some out. The sample yields some 180,000 clones, about four fifths seen once. Sequences were obtained from peripheral blood. The source of these receptors is a middle-aged woman with COVID-19, enrolled during active disease. Both conserved end residues are part of each CDR3. The D gene is left open where the match is weak. Clone sizes are given selectively: once, few, many, or a class where the clone is expanded.

V gene,clone size,D gene,J gene,CDR3 protein,CDR3 DNA
TRBV18,-,-,TRBJ2-7,CASSPGQFYEQYF,TGTGCCAGCTCACCGGGGCAGTTCTACGAGCAGTACTTC
TRBV7-7,-,-,TRBJ2-1,CASSSHPGQFENEQFF,TGTGCCAGCAGCTCTCACCCCGGACAGTTCGAGAATGAGCAGTTCTTC
TRBV7-2,-,TRBD1,TRBJ2-7,CASSPGQGPSYEQYF,TGTGCCAGCAGCCCGGGACAGGGGCCCTCCTACGAGCAGTACTTC
TRBV5-4,-,-,TRBJ2-3,CASSTPSGYGDTQYF,TGTGCCAGCAGCACCCCTAGTGGGTATGGAGATACGCAGTATTTT
TRBV19,-,TRBD2,TRBJ2-5,CASSTGTSGVETQYF,TGTGCCAGTAGTACCGGGACTAGCGGGGTAGAGACCCAGTACTTC
TRBV18,-,TRBD1,TRBJ1-2,CASSPGQGGEGYGYTF,TGTGCCAGCTCACCGGGACAGGGAGGAGAGGGCTATGGCTACACCTTC
TRBV7-2,once,-,TRBJ1-5,CASSFAGDQPQHF,TGTGCCAGCAGCTTCGCGGGGGATCAGCCCCAGCATTTT
TRBV15,-,TRBD1,TRBJ1-1,CATSVHVGTVEAFF,TGTGCCACCAGCGTTCATGTTGGGACAGTCGAAGCTTTCTTT
TRBV9,-,-,TRBJ1-2,CASSVGGGEGEGYTF,TGTGCCAGCAGCGTAGGGGGCGGGGAGGGAGAAGGCTACACCTTC
TRBV3-1/TRBV3-2,-,TRBD2,TRBJ2-7,CASMSSGGVYEQYF,TGTGCCAGCATGTCTAGCGGGGGGGTCTACGAGCAGTACTTC
TRBV18,-,TRBD1,TRBJ1-5,CASSPQDRAANQPQHF,TGTGCCAGCTCACCACAGGACAGGGCGGCCAATCAGCCCCAGCATTTT
TRBV7-2,-,TRBD2,TRBJ2-1,CASSLEGGPIEQFF,TGTGCCAGCAGCTTAGAGGGAGGGCCCATCGAGCAGTTCTTC
TRBV3-1/TRBV3-2,-,-,TRBJ1-5,CASSQDTTGNQPQHF,TGTGCCAGCAGCCAAGATACTACAGGGAATCAGCCCCAGCATTTT
TRBV5-1,-,-,TRBJ1-4,CASSSQGGPNEKLFF,TGCGCCAGCAGTTCCCAGGGCGGCCCTAATGAAAAACTGTTTTTT
TRBV9,few,TRBD2,TRBJ2-1,CASSVAQRGGYEQFF,TGTGCCAGCAGCGTAGCCCAGCGGGGTGGGTATGAGCAGTTCTTC
TRBV7-9,once,-,TRBJ2-2,CASSLRGSGELFF,TGTGCCAGCAGCTTAAGGGGTTCCGGGGAGCTGTTTTTT
TRBV7-9,once,TRBD1,TRBJ2-7,CASSLGQGAHEQYF,TGTGCCAGCAGCTTAGGACAGGGGGCCCACGAGCAGTACTTC
TRBV5-1,-,TRBD1,TRBJ1-1,CASSPQGAADTEAFF,TGCGCCAGCAGCCCACAGGGGGCGGCGGACACTGAAGCTTTCTTT
TRBV7-2,-,TRBD2,TRBJ2-2,CASSPLAGGNTGELFF,TGTGCCAGCAGCCCCTTAGCGGGAGGAAACACCGGGGAGCTGTTTTTT
TRBV13,-,TRBD1,TRBJ2-5,CASSLGHSGTGFGETQYF,TGTGCCAGCAGCTTAGGCCACTCCGGGACAGGGTTTGGGGAGACCCAGTACTTC
TRBV11-2,-,TRBD1,TRBJ1-1,CASSQAGGYTEAFF,TGTGCCAGCAGCCAAGCAGGGGGGTACACTGAAGCTTTCTTT
TRBV5-1,-,-,TRBJ2-5,CASSLSVGGGPQETQYF,TGCGCCAGCAGCTTGTCAGTGGGCGGGGGCCCCCAAGAGACCCAGTACTTC
TRBV29-1,-,-,TRBJ2-1,CSVRASSSYNEQFF,TGCAGCGTTAGAGCATCTAGCTCCTACAATGAGCAGTTCTTC
TRBV9,-,TRBD1,TRBJ2-5,CASTQGAESLGETQYF,TGTGCCAGCACCCAGGGGGCCGAGTCCTTGGGGGAGACCCAGTACTTC
TRBV5-1,-,-,TRBJ2-7,CASSLLSRTAGTYEQYF,TGCGCCAGCAGCCTCCTAAGCCGGACAGCGGGGACCTACGAGCAGTACTTC
TRBV19,-,-,TRBJ1-2,CASSISGNYGYTF,TGTGCCAGTAGTATCTCCGGGAACTATGGCTACACCTTC
TRBV5-1,-,-,TRBJ2-7,CASSTGSSYEQYF,TGCGCCAGCAGCACAGGATCCTCCTACGAGCAGTACTTC
TRBV29-1,-,TRBD1,TRBJ2-7,CSATGQGYEQYF,TGCAGCGCCACAGGACAGGGCTACGAGCAGTACTTC
TRBV9,-,TRBD1,TRBJ1-2,CASSVGTGSYGYTF,TGTGCCAGCAGCGTAGGGACAGGGAGCTATGGCTACACCTTC
TRBV30,few,TRBD2,TRBJ2-2,CAWSGLAGSNTGELFF,TGTGCCTGGAGTGGCCTAGCGGGTTCGAACACCGGGGAGCTGTTTTTT
TRBV9,-,-,TRBJ1-1,CASSVVSQNTEAFF,TGTGCCAGCAGCGTAGTCAGTCAGAATACTGAAGCTTTCTTT
TRBV5-1,once,TRBD2,TRBJ2-5,CASSRLAGGEETQYF,TGCGCCAGCAGCCGACTAGCGGGAGGAGAAGAGACCCAGTACTTC
TRBV27,-,-,TRBJ1-2,CASSLTPLSKYGYTF,TGTGCCAGCAGTTTAACCCCCCTAAGCAAATATGGCTACACCTTC
TRBV9,-,TRBD2,TRBJ2-3,CASSVLAGGRTDTQYF,TGTGCCAGCAGCGTCCTAGCGGGGGGTCGCACAGATACGCAGTATTTT
TRBV18,-,-,TRBJ2-1,CASSRTETFSYNEQFF,TGTGCCAGCTCGCGGACAGAGACCTTCTCCTACAATGAGCAGTTCTTC
TRBV7-6,-,TRBD2,TRBJ2-3,CASSLVAVSGSTDTQYF,TGTGCCAGCAGCTTAGTCGCGGTTAGCGGGAGCACAGATACGCAGTATTTT
TRBV27,-,TRBD2,TRBJ2-3,CASSLRLAGGDTQYF,TGTGCCAGCAGTTTAAGGCTAGCGGGGGGAGATACGCAGTATTTT
TRBV12-3/TRBV12-4,once,-,TRBJ1-6,CASRPRASPLHF,TGTGCCAGCAGACCTAGAGCTTCACCCCTCCACTTT
TRBV19,few,-,TRBJ2-7,CASSSIDSYEQYF,TGTGCCAGTAGCAGTATCGACAGTTACGAGCAGTACTTC
TRBV11-2,-,-,TRBJ2-7,CASSFRTGEQYF,TGTGCCAGCAGCTTCCGGACGGGAGAGCAGTACTTC
TRBV5-8,-,TRBD2,TRBJ2-5,CASSLNGLAGGETQYF,TGTGCCAGCAGCTTAAATGGACTAGCGGGAGGAGAGACCCAGTACTTC
TRBV6-5,-,-,TRBJ2-3,CASSLLTSGDTQYF,TGTGCCAGCAGCCTACTGACTTCGGGGGATACGCAGTATTTT
TRBV5-6,-,-,TRBJ1-6,CASSAARVNSPLHF,TGTGCCAGCAGCGCAGCCAGGGTAAATTCACCCCTCCACTTT
TRBV5-4,few,TRBD1,TRBJ1-6,CASSLQGVNSPLHF,TGTGCCAGCAGCTTGCAGGGGGTGAATTCACCCCTCCACTTT
TRBV9,-,-,TRBJ2-7,CASSVGAKQGEQYF,TGTGCCAGCAGCGTAGGGGCCAAGCAGGGGGAGCAGTACTTC
TRBV6-5,-,-,TRBJ1-5,CASSLSPGQPQHF,TGTGCCAGCAGTTTATCCCCAGGACAGCCCCAGCATTTT
TRBV7-2,-,TRBD1,TRBJ1-2,CASSFGTGAGYGYTF,TGTGCCAGCAGCTTCGGGACAGGGGCCGGCTATGGCTACACCTTC
TRBV18,-,TRBD1,TRBJ2-5,CASSPPTAGGLGETQYF,TGTGCCAGCTCACCACCTACAGCAGGGGGCCTGGGAGAGACCCAGTACTTC
TRBV19,-,-,TRBJ1-2,CASSRPGREWDGYTF,TGTGCCAGTAGTAGACCAGGGCGGGAATGGGATGGCTACACCTTC
TRBV24-1,-,TRBD1,TRBJ2-1,CATSDAGQGGSSYNEQFF,TGTGCCACCAGTGATGCCGGACAGGGGGGAAGCTCCTACAATGAGCAGTTCTTC
TRBV5-4,-,-,TRBJ2-6,CASSGRRQANSGANVLTF,TGTGCCAGCAGCGGGCGGAGACAGGCCAACTCTGGGGCCAACGTCCTGACTTTC
TRBV5-5,-,TRBD1,TRBJ2-3,CASSQGTGGTDTQYF,TGTGCCAGCAGCCAGGGGACAGGGGGCACAGATACGCAGTATTTT
TRBV30,-,-,TRBJ2-2,CAWSVVAGALTGELFF,TGTGCCTGGAGTGTAGTTGCAGGGGCGCTGACCGGGGAGCTGTTTTTT